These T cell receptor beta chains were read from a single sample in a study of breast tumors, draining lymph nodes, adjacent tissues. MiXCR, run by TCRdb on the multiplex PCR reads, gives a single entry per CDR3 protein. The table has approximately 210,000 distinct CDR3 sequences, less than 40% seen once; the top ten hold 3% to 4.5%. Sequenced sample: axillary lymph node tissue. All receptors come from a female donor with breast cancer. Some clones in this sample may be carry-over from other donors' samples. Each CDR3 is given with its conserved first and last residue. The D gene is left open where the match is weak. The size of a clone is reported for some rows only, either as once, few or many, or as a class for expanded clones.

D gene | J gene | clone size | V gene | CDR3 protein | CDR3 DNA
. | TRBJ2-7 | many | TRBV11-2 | CASSFSSGYEQYF | TGTGCCAGCAGCTTCTCTTCAGGTTACGAGCAGTACTTC
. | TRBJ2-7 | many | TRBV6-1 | CASSEAGSYEQYF | TGTGCCAGCAGTGAAGCCGGCAGCTACGAGCAGTACTTC
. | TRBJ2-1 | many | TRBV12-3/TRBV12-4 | CASSTRTRHSEQFF | TGTGCCAGCAGTACCCGGACCAGGCACAGTGAGCAGTTCTTC
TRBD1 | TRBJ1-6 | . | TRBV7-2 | CASSRNTGGAGSPLHF | TGTGCCAGCAGCCGGAATACAGGGGGCGCAGGATCACCCCTCCACTTT
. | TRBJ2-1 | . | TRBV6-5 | CASSYAGTYNEQFF | TGTGCCAGCAGTTACGCGGGTACCTACAATGAGCAGTTCTTC
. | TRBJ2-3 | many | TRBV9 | CASSSRLGETDTQYF | TGTGCCAGCAGCTCCAGACTAGGTGAGACAGATACGCAGTATTTT
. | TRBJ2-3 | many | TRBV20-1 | CSAQPAGANTQYF | TGCAGTGCTCAACCCGCGGGGGCAAATACGCAGTATTTT
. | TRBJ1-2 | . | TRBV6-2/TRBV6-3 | CASSSRRGARTYGYTF | TGTGCCAGCAGTAGTAGACGGGGGGCGCGGACCTATGGCTACACCTTC
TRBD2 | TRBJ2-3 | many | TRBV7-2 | CASSWTLAGGPDTQYF | TGTGCCAGCAGCTGGACCCTAGCGGGGGGGCCAGATACGCAGTATTTT
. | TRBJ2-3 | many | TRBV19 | CASKFREGEADTQYF | TGTGCCAGTAAATTTAGGGAGGGGGAAGCAGATACGCAGTATTTT
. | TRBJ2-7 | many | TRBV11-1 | CASSLDDEQYF | TGTGCCAGCAGCTTGGACGACGAGCAGTACTTC
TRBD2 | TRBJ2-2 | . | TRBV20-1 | CSASHGLAGRTGELFF | TGCAGTGCGTCCCACGGACTAGCGGGAAGAACCGGGGAGCTGTTTTTT
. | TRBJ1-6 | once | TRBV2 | CASSGGPSSPLHF | TGTGCCAGCAGTGGTGGGCCGAGTTCACCCCTCCACTTT
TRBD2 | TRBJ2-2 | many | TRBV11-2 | CASSLTAGSTGELFF | TGTGCCAGCAGCCTCACAGCGGGAAGCACCGGGGAGCTGTTTTTT
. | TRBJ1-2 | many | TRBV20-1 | CSARVLLRRDDNYGYTF | TGCAGTGCTAGAGTGCTCCTCCGGAGGGACGATAACTATGGCTACACCTTC
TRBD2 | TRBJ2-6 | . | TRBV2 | CASRARPSGGLGSGANVLTF | TGTGCCAGCAGAGCCCGACCTAGCGGGGGGCTTGGCTCTGGGGCCAACGTCCTGACTTTC
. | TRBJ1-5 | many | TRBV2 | CASSATASNQPQHF | TGTGCCAGCAGCGCTACAGCGAGCAATCAGCCCCAGCATTTT
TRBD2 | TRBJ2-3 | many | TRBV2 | CASSRAGGFDTQYF | TGTGCCAGCAGTCGTGCGGGGGGGTTTGATACGCAGTATTTT
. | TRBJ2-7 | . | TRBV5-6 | CASSRFDLFNEQYF | TGTGCCAGCAGCCGGTTCGACCTTTTTAACGAGCAGTACTTC
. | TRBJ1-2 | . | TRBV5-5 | CASSGGGPYGYTF | TGTGCCAGCAGCGGCGGGGGGCCCTATGGCTACACCTTC
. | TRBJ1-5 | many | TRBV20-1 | CSARDPRGRNNQPQHF | TGCAGTGCTAGAGACCCTCGAGGGAGAAACAATCAGCCCCAGCATTTT
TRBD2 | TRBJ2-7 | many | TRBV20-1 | CSARDGGLAGFLSSYEQYF | TGCAGTGCTAGAGATGGGGGACTAGCGGGATTTTTAAGCTCCTACGAGCAGTACTTC
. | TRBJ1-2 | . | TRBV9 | CASSPLQTINYGSTF | TGTGCCAGCAGCCCATTACAGACAATTAACTATGGCTCCACCTTC
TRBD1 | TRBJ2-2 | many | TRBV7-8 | CASSLGQSNFIGELFF | TGTGCCAGCAGCTTGGGACAGTCAAATTTTATCGGGGAGCTGTTTTTT
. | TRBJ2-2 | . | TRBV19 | CASSRDVVF | TGTGCCAGCAGCAGAGACGTAGTTTTT
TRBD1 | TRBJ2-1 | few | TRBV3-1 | CASSLGTGGFDEQFF | TGTGCCAGCAGCCTCGGGACAGGGGGCTTTGATGAGCAGTTCTTC
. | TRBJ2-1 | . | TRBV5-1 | CASSFRTDYNEQFF | TGCGCCAGCAGCTTTCGGACGGACTACAATGAGCAGTTCTTC
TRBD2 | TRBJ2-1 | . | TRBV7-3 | CASSAGSGGFNEQFF | TGTGCCAGCAGCGCGGGGAGCGGGGGGTTCAATGAGCAGTTCTTC
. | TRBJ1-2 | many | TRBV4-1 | CASSQDQGPGYTF | TGCGCCAGCAGCCAAGATCAAGGGCCTGGCTACACCTTC
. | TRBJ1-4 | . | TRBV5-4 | CARSLVRQGRNEKLFF | TGTGCCCGCAGCTTGGTCCGGCAGGGACGGAATGAAAAACTGTTTTTT
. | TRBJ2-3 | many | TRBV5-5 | CASSFGASTDTQYF | TGTGCCAGCAGCTTTGGAGCTAGCACAGATACGCAGTATTTT
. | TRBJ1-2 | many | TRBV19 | CASSISGNYGYTF | TGTGCCAGTAGTATATCAGGGAACTATGGCTACACCTTC
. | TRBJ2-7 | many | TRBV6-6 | CASSYQESSYEQYF | TGTGCCAGCAGTTACCAGGAAAGCTCCTACGAGCAGTACTTC
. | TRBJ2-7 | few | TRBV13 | CASSSPSRHVASEQYF | TGTGCCAGCAGTTCTCCCTCACGCCACGTAGCGTCTGAGCAGTACTTC
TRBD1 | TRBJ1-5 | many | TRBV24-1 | CATSDSSGTGGPNSNQPQHF | TGTGCCACCAGTGACTCTTCCGGGACAGGGGGCCCCAATAGCAATCAGCCCCAGCATTTT
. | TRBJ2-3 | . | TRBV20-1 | CSARNAGGF | TGCAGTGCTAGGAACGCTGGGGGGTTT
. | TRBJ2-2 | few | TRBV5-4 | CASSLGKSGELFF | TGTGCCAGCAGCTTAGGGAAAAGCGGGGAGCTGTTTTTT
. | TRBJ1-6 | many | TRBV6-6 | CASSLEGPSRSNSPLHF | TGTGCCAGCAGCCTTGAGGGCCCATCAAGGTCAAATTCACCCCTCCACTTT
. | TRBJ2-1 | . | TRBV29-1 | CSGNYNEQFF | TGCAGCGGGAACTACAATGAGCAGTTCTTC
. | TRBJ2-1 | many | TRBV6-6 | CASSMDTVNEQFF | TGTGCCAGCAGTATGGACACGGTCAATGAGCAGTTCTTC
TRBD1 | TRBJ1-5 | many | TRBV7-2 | CASSVRGTGAYSNQPQHF | TGTGCCAGCAGCGTTAGGGGGACAGGGGCCTATAGCAATCAGCCCCAGCATTTT
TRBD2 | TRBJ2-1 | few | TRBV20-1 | CSAAKPTSGGPNAYNEQFF | TGCAGTGCTGCTAAGCCGACTAGCGGGGGGCCGAACGCCTACAATGAGCAGTTCTTC
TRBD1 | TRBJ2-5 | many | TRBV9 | CASSADRVETQYF | TGTGCCAGCAGCGCTGACAGGGTTGAGACCCAGTACTTC
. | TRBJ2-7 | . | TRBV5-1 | CASSLANEQYF | TGCGCCAGCAGCTTGGCCAACGAGCAGTACTTC
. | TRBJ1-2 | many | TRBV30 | CAVSRESFYGYTF | TGTGCCGTCTCCCGGGAGAGCTTCTATGGCTACACCTTC
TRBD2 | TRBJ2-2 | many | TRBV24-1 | CATARGRGTGELFF | TGTGCCACTGCGAGAGGGAGGGGCACCGGGGAGCTGTTTTTT
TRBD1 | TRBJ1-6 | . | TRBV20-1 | CSASTGTGDSPLHF | TGCAGTGCGAGCACCGGGACAGGGGATTCACCCCTCCACTTT
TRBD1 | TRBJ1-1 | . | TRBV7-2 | CASNNPGGSAFF | TGTGCCAGCAACAATCCAGGGGGCTCAGCTTTCTTT
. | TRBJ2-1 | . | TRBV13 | CASSSRLGNEQFF | TGTGCCAGCAGCTCCAGACTAGGGAATGAGCAGTTCTTC